The rows below give T cell receptor beta chains drawn from one sample of a study of human T cells and chemical hapten exposure. TCRdb processed the RACE reads anew with MiXCR; each CDR3 protein has one entry. There are about 380,000 distinct CDR3 sequences in the sample; approximately 5% occur only once, and over 2% lies in the top ten. The sample consisted of whole blood, taken in connection with sensitization to the hapten diphenylcyclopropenone (DPC). These receptors all come from a woman in her forties or fifties with alopecia areata. Some clones in this sample may be carry-over from other donors' samples. Each CDR3 is given with its conserved first and last residue. The D gene is left open where the match is weak. Size tells how often a clone was seen (once, few, many) or the class of an expanded clone, and some rows leave it out.

v_call: TRBV9; clone_size: NA; j_call: TRBJ2-3; d_call: TRBD2; cdr3_aa: CASSATSGVTDTQYF; cdr3_nt: TGTGCCAGCAGCGCGACTAGCGGGGTCACAGATACGCAGTATTTT
v_call: TRBV7-2; clone_size: many; j_call: TRBJ2-1; d_call: NA; cdr3_aa: CASSPAPREQFF; cdr3_nt: TGTGCCAGCAGCCCCGCCCCGAGGGAGCAGTTCTTC
v_call: TRBV12-3/TRBV12-4; clone_size: NA; j_call: TRBJ2-7; d_call: TRBD2; cdr3_aa: CASSLEREGYLRSPQYF; cdr3_nt: TGTGCCAGCAGTTTAGAGCGGGAGGGTTATCTACGATCCCCGCAGTACTTC
v_call: TRBV11-2; clone_size: many; j_call: TRBJ1-4; d_call: NA; cdr3_aa: CASTQGRHEKLFF; cdr3_nt: TGTGCCAGCACCCAGGGTCGGCATGAAAAACTGTTTTTT
v_call: TRBV7-2; clone_size: NA; j_call: TRBJ2-7; d_call: TRBD2; cdr3_aa: CASSTRTSPDREQYF; cdr3_nt: TGTGCCAGCAGCACGCGGACTAGTCCGGACCGCGAGCAGTACTTC
v_call: TRBV5-6; clone_size: many; j_call: TRBJ2-3; d_call: TRBD1; cdr3_aa: CASSWRPTGAPDTQYF; cdr3_nt: TGTGCCAGCAGCTGGAGGCCGACAGGGGCGCCAGATACGCAGTATTTT
v_call: TRBV13; clone_size: few; j_call: TRBJ2-2; d_call: NA; cdr3_aa: CASSLVAGRTTNTGELFF; cdr3_nt: TGTGCCAGCAGCTTAGTCGCCGGGCGGACAACGAACACCGGGGAGCTGTTTTTT
v_call: TRBV7-9; clone_size: many; j_call: TRBJ2-7; d_call: TRBD2; cdr3_aa: CASRRGGSYEQYF; cdr3_nt: TGTGCCAGCAGGCGCGGGGGGAGCTACGAGCAGTACTTC
v_call: TRBV7-9; clone_size: few; j_call: TRBJ2-3; d_call: TRBD2; cdr3_aa: CASSPRPSGGPDTQYF; cdr3_nt: TGTGCCAGCAGCCCGCGACCTAGCGGGGGCCCAGATACGCAGTATTTT
v_call: TRBV6-2/TRBV6-3; clone_size: few; j_call: TRBJ2-7; d_call: NA; cdr3_aa: CASSSSGIHEQYF; cdr3_nt: TGTGCCAGCAGTTCCTCGGGGATCCACGAGCAGTACTTC
v_call: TRBV6-4; clone_size: few; j_call: TRBJ1-5; d_call: NA; cdr3_aa: CASSPGQSLSNQPQHF; cdr3_nt: TGTGCCAGCAGCCCAGGACAGAGTCTTAGCAATCAGCCCCAGCATTTT
v_call: TRBV14; clone_size: few; j_call: TRBJ2-3; d_call: NA; cdr3_aa: CASSQGAGWTDTQYF; cdr3_nt: TGTGCCAGCAGCCAGGGGGCGGGGTGGACAGATACGCAGTATTTT
v_call: TRBV6-1; clone_size: few; j_call: TRBJ2-3; d_call: NA; cdr3_aa: CASRVPVAASQDTQYF; cdr3_nt: TGTGCCAGCAGGGTCCCGGTGGCAGCCTCTCAAGATACGCAGTATTTT
v_call: TRBV2; clone_size: many; j_call: TRBJ1-6; d_call: TRBD1; cdr3_aa: CASSDSGQGNSPLHF; cdr3_nt: TGTGCCAGCAGTGATTCGGGACAGGGGAATTCACCCCTCCACTTT
v_call: TRBV5-1; clone_size: many; j_call: TRBJ2-4; d_call: NA; cdr3_aa: CASRPFLAKNIQYF; cdr3_nt: TGCGCCAGCAGACCTTTTCTAGCCAAAAACATTCAGTACTTC
v_call: TRBV11-2; clone_size: many; j_call: TRBJ2-7; d_call: NA; cdr3_aa: CASSLFVYEQYF; cdr3_nt: TGTGCCAGCAGCTTATTCGTTTACGAGCAGTACTTC
v_call: TRBV2; clone_size: many; j_call: TRBJ2-1; d_call: TRBD2; cdr3_aa: CASSLQFSGRAGGEQFF; cdr3_nt: TGTGCCAGCAGCCTCCAATTCAGCGGGAGGGCCGGGGGTGAGCAGTTCTTC
v_call: TRBV20-1; clone_size: NA; j_call: TRBJ2-7; d_call: NA; cdr3_aa: CSAITRDLDQYF; cdr3_nt: TGCAGTGCCATCACACGAGATTTGGACCAGTACTTC
v_call: TRBV6-5; clone_size: many; j_call: TRBJ1-1; d_call: TRBD1; cdr3_aa: CASSSGTGKAFF; cdr3_nt: TGTGCCAGCAGTTCCGGGACAGGGAAAGCTTTCTTT
v_call: TRBV27; clone_size: few; j_call: TRBJ2-7; d_call: NA; cdr3_aa: CASSLTPIYEQYF; cdr3_nt: TGTGCCAGCAGTTTAACCCCAATCTACGAGCAGTACTTC
v_call: TRBV5-1; clone_size: NA; j_call: TRBJ1-2; d_call: TRBD1; cdr3_aa: CASSLWATGQGRIYGYTF; cdr3_nt: TGCGCCAGCAGCTTGTGGGCGACCGGACAGGGGCGGATCTATGGCTACACCTTC
v_call: TRBV28; clone_size: NA; j_call: TRBJ2-5; d_call: TRBD2; cdr3_aa: CASSLLSSGRGETQYF; cdr3_nt: TGTGCCAGCAGTTTACTAAGTAGCGGGAGGGGAGAGACCCAGTACTTC
v_call: TRBV10-3; clone_size: few; j_call: TRBJ2-7; d_call: TRBD2; cdr3_aa: CAISETEREGYEQYF; cdr3_nt: TGTGCCATCAGTGAGACGGAGCGGGAGGGGTACGAGCAGTACTTC
v_call: TRBV7-9; clone_size: NA; j_call: TRBJ1-4; d_call: NA; cdr3_aa: CASSQSSTNEKLFF; cdr3_nt: TGTGCCAGCAGCCAGAGTTCAACTAATGAAAAACTGTTTTTT
v_call: TRBV12-2; clone_size: many; j_call: TRBJ1-6; d_call: NA; cdr3_aa: CASRHVPGTGNSPLHF; cdr3_nt: TGTGCAAGTCGTCACGTCCCCGGGACAGGGAATTCACCCCTCCACTTT
v_call: TRBV20-1; clone_size: many; j_call: TRBJ1-5; d_call: NA; cdr3_aa: CSASPGTELGSPQHF; cdr3_nt: TGCAGTGCTAGTCCCGGGACGGAGCTAGGTTCGCCCCAGCATTTT
v_call: TRBV27; clone_size: many; j_call: TRBJ2-7; d_call: TRBD2; cdr3_aa: CASSFQAGVLYEQYF; cdr3_nt: TGTGCCAGCAGTTTTCAAGCGGGAGTATTGTACGAGCAGTACTTC
v_call: TRBV12-3/TRBV12-4; clone_size: few; j_call: TRBJ1-1; d_call: NA; cdr3_aa: CASSNTGTVPEAFF; cdr3_nt: TGTGCCAGCAGTAATACCGGGACGGTCCCTGAAGCTTTCTTT
v_call: TRBV7-9; clone_size: many; j_call: TRBJ2-6; d_call: TRBD1; cdr3_aa: CASSLPGGSGANVLTF; cdr3_nt: TGTGCCAGCAGCTTACCAGGGGGCTCTGGGGCCAACGTCCTGACTTTC
v_call: TRBV6-5; clone_size: many; j_call: TRBJ1-2; d_call: TRBD1; cdr3_aa: CASSYSGTGGSGGYTF; cdr3_nt: TGTGCCAGCAGTTACTCGGGTACAGGGGGCAGTGGTGGCTACACCTTC